This T cell receptor (beta chain) was retrieved from a study of T-cell memory formation after mild COVID-19. Study as a whole: Clusters were largely donor specific. Study outcomes and limitations: In second-wave clones peaking day 37, SARS-CoV-2 specificity remained unconfirmed.

The CDR3 sequence is 15 residues long. Trimming took off 0 bases at V and 8 bases at J, with 12 bases between the two ends. CDR1 SGDLS and CDR2 YYNGEE come from the germline V gene. TCR alpha and TCR beta cDNA libraries carrying sample barcodes and UMIs came from 5'RACE with constant-segment primers. TCRdb redid the calling of the 5' RACE reads with MiXCR, one entry per CDR3 protein. The sample holds some 600,000 distinct CDR3 sequences; roughly 17% are singletons and the top ten take 8.1%. Comment on this clonotype: Antigen unknown.

The specimen was PBMCs or a T cell subset sorted from them (not recorded which). The chain links TRBV9 to TRBJ1-6, with a weak D call TRBD1 (5 bases). The clonotype was recovered from an adult woman who had mild COVID-19 (a few samples of this study predate the infection). Cell type and time point are not known. The CDR3 here is CASSVVIDRYSPLHF. For the CDR3, the DNA is TGTGCCAGCAGCGTAGTAATAGACAGATATTCACCCCTCCACTTT.